This is a list of T cell receptor beta chains from one sample in a study of PD-1 blockade in classical Hodgkin lymphoma. The protocol was immunoSEQ multiplex PCR, while the TCRdb copy is restricted to in-frame clones and leaves out a portion. The sample consists of some 53,000 clones, around nine tenths of them appearing once. This specimen was peripheral blood mononuclear cells (PBMCs), taken before the fourth cycle of nivolumab. Receptors were obtained from a human donor with classical Hodgkin lymphoma. The CDR3 runs from the conserved cysteine through the conserved F or W. Fields, in order: clone size, J gene, D gene, V gene, CDR3 DNA, CDR3 protein. The D gene is left open where the match is weak. Rows may omit the clone size; those that give it use once, few, many or a size class.

once	TRBJ2-7	TRBD2	TRBV2	TGTGCCAGCAGTGGGACTAGCGGAGGGGACGAGCAGTACTTC	CASSGTSGGDEQYF
NA	TRBJ2-5	NA	TRBV6-1	TGTGCCAGCAGTGAAGTCATAGATAGCCTTGGAGAGACCCAGTACTTC	CASSEVIDSLGETQYF
NA	TRBJ2-5	NA	TRBV2	TGTGCCAGCAGTGAAGAGAGGGTAAAGACCCAGTACTTC	CASSEERVKTQYF
NA	TRBJ1-1	NA	TRBV27	TGTGCCAGCAGTCCCGTCGCGGGTGGCACTGAAGCTTTCTTT	CASSPVAGGTEAFF
NA	TRBJ2-3	NA	TRBV10-3	TGTGCCTCTCGGGACCTTGGGCTGGATACGCAGTATTTT	CASRDLGLDTQYF
few	TRBJ2-7	TRBD1	TRBV7-2	TGTGCCAGCAGCTTAGTCAGCGGACAGGCCTACGAGCAGTACTTC	CASSLVSGQAYEQYF
NA	TRBJ2-5	NA	TRBV27	TGTGCCAGCAGTTTATGGCCGGGGCAGACCCAGTACTTC	CASSLWPGQTQYF
NA	TRBJ2-7	NA	TRBV7-9	TGTGCCAGCGTGGCAGATAACTCCTACGAGCAGTACTTC	CASVADNSYEQYF
NA	TRBJ2-7	NA	TRBV28	TGTGCCAGCAGGCCCCCGGCGGGTTACTACGAGCAGTACTTC	CASRPPAGYYEQYF
NA	TRBJ2-3	TRBD1	TRBV6-1	TGTGCCAGCAGCCGGGACAGGGGAGCAGATACGCAGTATTTT	CASSRDRGADTQYF
once	TRBJ2-7	NA	TRBV28	TGTGCCAGCACCCGGGGCTACGAGCAGTACTTC	CASTRGYEQYF
NA	TRBJ1-1	TRBD1	TRBV28	TGTGCCAGCAGTTTTGGGGACAGGGCGGGCACTGAAGCTTTCTTT	CASSFGDRAGTEAFF
NA	TRBJ2-7	NA	TRBV19	TGTGCCAGTAGCCCCACAGGTCCCTACGAGCAGTACTTC	CASSPTGPYEQYF
NA	TRBJ2-5	NA	TRBV14	TGTGCCAGCAGCCAAGTCTTGATCCCGAGCACCCAAGAGACCCAGTACTTC	CASSQVLIPSTQETQYF
NA	TRBJ1-2	TRBD1	TRBV2	TGTGCCAGCAGTCAAGGACAGGACGGGGGTCGCGGCTACACCTTC	CASSQGQDGGRGYTF
NA	TRBJ1-2	TRBD1	TRBV5-1	TGCGCCAGCAGCTTGGGACAGGGACGCGGCTACACCTTC	CASSLGQGRGYTF
NA	TRBJ1-2	TRBD1	TRBV5-1	TGCGCCAGCAGCTCCTCCGGGACAGGGGCAGATAACTATGGCTACACCTTC	CASSSSGTGADNYGYTF
NA	TRBJ2-1	TRBD2	TRBV7-8	TGTGCCAGCAGCTTAGGACTAGCGGGAGGGGACAATGAGCAGTTCTTC	CASSLGLAGGDNEQFF
NA	TRBJ2-4	TRBD2	TRBV25-1	TGTGCCAGCAGTGAAAGACTAGCGGAAAACATTCAGTACTTC	CASSERLAENIQYF
NA	TRBJ1-1	NA	TRBV28	TGTGCCAGCGGACCGATGGACGGCACTGAAGCTTTCTTT	CASGPMDGTEAFF
NA	TRBJ2-5	NA	TRBV28	TGTGCCAGCAGTTTATTTGGGGGCTGGGGTGGACAAGAGACCCAGTACTTC	CASSLFGGWGGQETQYF
few	TRBJ1-3	NA	TRBV28	TGTGCCAGCAGTTTTGAAGGGCTCGGCAACAGAAACACCATATATTTT	CASSFEGLGNRNTIYF
NA	TRBJ2-5	NA	TRBV7-3	TGTGCCAGCAGCCGAGGCGGGGCCCAGTACTTC	CASSRGGAQYF
NA	TRBJ2-7	NA	TRBV29-1	TGCAGCGTTGCCCTTAAGTGGGGGACCTACGAGCAGTACTTC	CSVALKWGTYEQYF
once	TRBJ2-2	NA	TRBV11-2	TGTGCCAGCAGCTTAGATTGGTTTTCCGGGGAGCTGTTTTTT	CASSLDWFSGELFF
NA	TRBJ2-5	NA	TRBV7-6	TGTGCCAGCAGCTTAGGGACAGCAAAAGAGACCCAGTACTTC	CASSLGTAKETQYF
NA	TRBJ2-2	TRBD2	TRBV5-6	TGTGCCAGCAGCTTGGGACTAGCGGGTTATACCGGGGAGCTGTTTTTT	CASSLGLAGYTGELFF
NA	TRBJ2-1	NA	TRBV7-2	TGTGCCAGCAGCTTAGCCCCGCATGAGCAGTTCTTC	CASSLAPHEQFF
NA	TRBJ1-5	NA	TRBV27	TGTGCCAGCAGTTTGTCCCCGGGGAGCAATCAGCCCCAGCATTTT	CASSLSPGSNQPQHF
NA	TRBJ1-4	NA	TRBV19	TGTGCCAGTAGTGTGGACCTTAATGAAAAACTGTTTTTT	CASSVDLNEKLFF
NA	TRBJ1-5	NA	TRBV19	TGTGCCAGTACAGGGGTCATCGGTCAGCCCCAGCATTTT	CASTGVIGQPQHF
NA	TRBJ1-5	NA	TRBV28	TGTGCCAGCAGTTTATTAACCGCAGGGTCTTATCAGCCCCAGCATTTT	CASSLLTAGSYQPQHF
once	TRBJ2-1	NA	TRBV11-3	TGTGCCAGCAGCTTAGCGGGGAATGAGCAGTTCTTC	CASSLAGNEQFF
NA	TRBJ2-7	NA	TRBV6-1	TGTGCCAGCAGAACGAGCTGGGTTAGCTCCTACGAGCAGTACTTC	CASRTSWVSSYEQYF
NA	TRBJ2-7	TRBD2	TRBV25-1	TGTGCCAGCAGTGATTTGGGGCTAGCGGGTGGCGAGCAGTACTTC	CASSDLGLAGGEQYF
NA	TRBJ2-5	NA	TRBV19	TGTGCCAGTAGTATAGGTAACCAAGAGACCCAGTACTTC	CASSIGNQETQYF
NA	TRBJ2-7	NA	TRBV11-2	TGTGCCAGCAGCTTCCTGCGGGAAACCTCCTACGAGCAGTACTTC	CASSFLRETSYEQYF
NA	TRBJ2-1	NA	TRBV7-9	TGTGCCAGCCGAGCGGACTACAATGAGCAGTTCTTC	CASRADYNEQFF
NA	TRBJ1-3	NA	TRBV5-4	TGTGCCAGCAGCTTGGGGCAGGGGAGTTCAGGAAACACCATATATTTT	CASSLGQGSSGNTIYF
NA	TRBJ2-1	NA	TRBV10-3	TGTGCCACAGGGGGCGGGAGGATTTACAATGAGCAGTTCTTC	CATGGGRIYNEQFF
NA	TRBJ2-3	TRBD2	TRBV5-6	TGTGCCAGCAGCTTATTGGGACTAGCGGGGATGACAGATACGCAGTATTTT	CASSLLGLAGMTDTQYF
NA	TRBJ1-1	NA	TRBV25-1	TGTGCCAGCAGCCCACAGGGCAGGAACACTGAAGCTTTCTTT	CASSPQGRNTEAFF
NA	TRBJ1-5	TRBD1	TRBV5-6	TGTGCCAGCAGCGAGGACAGGGTGGAGGGCATCCAGCCCCAGCATTTT	CASSEDRVEGIQPQHF
once	TRBJ2-7	NA	TRBV7-2	TGTGCCAGCAGTCAAAGACCGGGCAACTCCTACGAGCAGTACTTC	CASSQRPGNSYEQYF